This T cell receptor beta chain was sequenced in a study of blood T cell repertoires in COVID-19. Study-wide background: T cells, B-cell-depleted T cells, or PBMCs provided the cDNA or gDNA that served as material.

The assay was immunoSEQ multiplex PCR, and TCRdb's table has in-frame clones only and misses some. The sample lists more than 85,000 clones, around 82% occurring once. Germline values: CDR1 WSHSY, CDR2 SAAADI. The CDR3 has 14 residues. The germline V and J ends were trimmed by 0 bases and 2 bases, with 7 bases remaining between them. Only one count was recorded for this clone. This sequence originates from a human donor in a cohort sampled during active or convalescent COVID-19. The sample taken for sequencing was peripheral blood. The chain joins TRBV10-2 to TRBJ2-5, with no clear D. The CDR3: CASSESGRQETQYF. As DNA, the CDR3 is TGCGCCAGCAGTGAGTCGGGCCGTCAAGAGACCCAGTACTTC.